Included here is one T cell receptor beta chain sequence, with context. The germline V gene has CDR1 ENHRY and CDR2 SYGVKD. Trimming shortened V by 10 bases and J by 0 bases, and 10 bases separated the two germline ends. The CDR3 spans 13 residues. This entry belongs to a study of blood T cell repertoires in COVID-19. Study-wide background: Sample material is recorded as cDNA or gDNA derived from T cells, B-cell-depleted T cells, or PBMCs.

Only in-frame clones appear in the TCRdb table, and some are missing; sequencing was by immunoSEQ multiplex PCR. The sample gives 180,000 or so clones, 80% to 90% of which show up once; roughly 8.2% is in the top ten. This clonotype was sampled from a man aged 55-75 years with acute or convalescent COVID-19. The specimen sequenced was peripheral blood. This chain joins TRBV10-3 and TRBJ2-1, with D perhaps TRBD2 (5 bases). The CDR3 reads CATLDFSYNEQFF. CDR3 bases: TGTGCCACCCTGGACTTCTCCTACAATGAGCAGTTCTTC.